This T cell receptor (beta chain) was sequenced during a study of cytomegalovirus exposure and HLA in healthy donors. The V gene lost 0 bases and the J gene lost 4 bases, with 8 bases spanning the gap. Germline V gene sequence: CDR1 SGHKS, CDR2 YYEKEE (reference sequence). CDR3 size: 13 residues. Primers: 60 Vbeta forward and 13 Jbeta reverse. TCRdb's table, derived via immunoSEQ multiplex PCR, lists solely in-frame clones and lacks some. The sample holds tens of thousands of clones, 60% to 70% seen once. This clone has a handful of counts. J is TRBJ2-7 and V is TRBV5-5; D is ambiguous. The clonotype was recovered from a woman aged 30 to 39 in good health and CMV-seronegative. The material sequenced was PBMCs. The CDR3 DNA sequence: TGTGCCAGCAGCTTGGAGCTTAGTTACGAGCAGTACTTC. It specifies CASSLELSYEQYF. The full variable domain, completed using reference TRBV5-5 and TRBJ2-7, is DAGVTQSPTHLIKTRGQQVTLRCSPISGHKSVSWYQQVLGQGPQFIFQYYEKEERGRGNFPDRFSARQFPNYSSELNVNALLLGDSALYLCASSLELSYEQYFGPGTRLTVT.